A selection of T cell receptor beta chains follows, all from one sample in a study of control samples from healthy donors and cancer patients. This table comes from immunoSEQ multiplex PCR, and its TCRdb copy is limited to in-frame clones, with some not included. The table lists over 75,000 clones, roughly 89% of them singletons. Specimen: blood. All receptors derive from a man aged 25 to 45 in good health. Both conserved end residues are part of each CDR3. The order of the fields is clone size, V gene, J gene, D gene, CDR3 protein, CDR3 DNA. A D gene is named only where the DNA matches it firmly. Not every row has a clone size; where given, it reads once, few, many or a size class.

>-|TRBV6-5|TRBJ2-1|TRBD2
CASSYSGGRASEQFF
TGTGCCAGCAGTTACTCGGGTGGGAGGGCCTCTGAGCAGTTCTTC
>-|TRBV6-2/TRBV6-3|TRBJ1-5|-
CASSYSKWDSNQPQHF
TGTGCCAGCAGTTACTCCAAATGGGATAGCAATCAGCCCCAGCATTTT
>-|TRBV6-6|TRBJ1-5|TRBD1
CASTRGGQVNQPQHF
TGTGCCAGCACCAGGGGGGGCCAGGTCAATCAGCCCCAGCATTTT
>-|TRBV7-9|TRBJ2-5|-
CASSLAVKLNQETQYF
TGTGCCAGCAGCTTAGCGGTGAAGTTGAACCAAGAGACCCAGTACTTC
>-|TRBV30|TRBJ2-7|-
CAWSAPQAGTTYEQYF
TGTGCCTGGAGTGCGCCCCAGGCAGGGACCACTTACGAGCAGTACTTC
>-|TRBV30|TRBJ2-3|-
CAWNGGDTQYF
TGTGCCTGGAACGGTGGAGATACGCAGTATTTT
>once|TRBV11-2|TRBJ2-7|TRBD1
CASSLDRDRGGEQYF
TGTGCCAGCAGCTTAGATCGAGACAGGGGGGGCGAGCAGTACTTC
>once|TRBV6-5|TRBJ1-1|-
CASSYNGWGNTEAFF
TGTGCCAGCAGTTACAATGGGTGGGGGAACACTGAAGCTTTCTTT
>few|TRBV5-1|TRBJ1-1|-
CASSLTVNLGAFF
TGCGCCAGCAGCTTGACAGTCAATCTAGGGGCTTTCTTT
>-|TRBV4-2|TRBJ2-2|TRBD2
CASSQDGLAGPGELFF
TGTGCCAGCAGCCAAGACGGACTAGCTGGCCCCGGGGAGCTGTTTTTT
>-|TRBV3-1/TRBV3-2|TRBJ2-7|-
CASSQGTQSYEQYF
TGTGCCAGCAGCCAAGGGACTCAGAGCTACGAGCAGTACTTC
>-|TRBV3-1/TRBV3-2|TRBJ2-5|-
CARWTPLQETQYF
TGTGCCCGCTGGACCCCACTACAAGAGACCCAGTACTTC
>-|TRBV11-2|TRBJ1-4|-
CASSLRSGIEKLFF
TGTGCCAGCAGCTTACGGAGCGGGATTGAAAAACTGTTTTTT
>-|TRBV27|TRBJ2-7|-
CASRGNLGSYEQYF
TGTGCCAGCAGGGGTAATCTAGGTTCCTACGAGCAGTACTTC
>few|TRBV27|TRBJ2-7|-
CASSSTRAVGEQYF
TGTGCCAGCAGTTCAACGAGGGCCGTAGGGGAGCAGTACTTC
>-|TRBV6-5|TRBJ1-6|TRBD1
CASSYIGGAPNSPLHF
TGTGCCAGCAGTTACATAGGGGGCGCCCCGAATTCACCCCTCCACTTT
>-|TRBV7-9|TRBJ1-4|-
CASSLFTGTNEKLFF
TGTGCCAGCAGCTTATTTACAGGAACTAATGAAAAACTGTTTTTT
>-|TRBV19|TRBJ1-1|TRBD1
CASRPLDRGNTEAFF
TGTGCCAGTAGACCCCTGGACAGGGGGAACACTGAAGCTTTCTTT
>-|TRBV29-1|TRBJ1-2|TRBD1
CSVERQGNYGYTF
TGCAGCGTTGAACGACAGGGTAACTATGGCTACACCTTC
>-|TRBV27|TRBJ2-2|-
CASSYRQANTGELFF
TGTGCCAGCAGTTATCGACAGGCGAACACCGGGGAGCTGTTTTTT
>-|TRBV11-2|TRBJ2-1|TRBD1
CASSHRTGGLYNEQFF
TGTGCCAGCAGCCACCGGACAGGGGGCCTTTACAATGAGCAGTTCTTC
>-|TRBV11-3|TRBJ2-5|TRBD2
CASSGDQETQYF
TGTGCCAGTAGCGGGGACCAAGAGACCCAGTACTTC
>-|TRBV6-2/TRBV6-3|TRBJ2-1|TRBD2
CASSYSKALAGGPFYYNEQFF
TGTGCCAGCAGTTACTCGAAGGCGCTAGCGGGGGGACCGTTTTATTACAATGAGCAGTTCTTC
>-|TRBV4-1|TRBJ2-7|-
CASSLIGPSMAHEQYF
TGCGCCAGCAGTCTCATCGGACCGAGTATGGCCCACGAGCAGTACTTC
>-|TRBV6-5|TRBJ1-2|TRBD1
CASSYGTGSSYGYTF
TGTGCCAGCAGTTACGGGACAGGGAGCTCCTATGGCTACACCTTC
>-|TRBV10-3|TRBJ1-6|-
CAINSLLYSPLHF
TGTGCCATCAATTCGCTACTTTATTCACCCCTCCACTTT
>few|TRBV7-2|TRBJ2-4|TRBD2
CASSRGLAGENIQYF
TGTGCCAGCAGCCGCGGACTAGCGGGGGAAAACATTCAGTACTTC
>-|TRBV7-2|TRBJ2-3|TRBD2
CASSLETSGGKIRTDTQYF
TGTGCCAGCAGCTTAGAGACTAGCGGGGGGAAAATTCGCACAGATACGCAGTATTTT
>-|TRBV30|TRBJ1-6|-
CAWSSRGYDSPLHF
TGTGCCTGGAGTTCCCGGGGATACGATTCACCCCTCCACTTT
>many|TRBV3-1/TRBV3-2|TRBJ2-5|TRBD2
CASSQVAGGGTQYF
TGTGCCAGCAGCCAAGTAGCGGGTGGGGGGACCCAGTACTTC
>-|TRBV30|TRBJ1-5|-
CAWSRAGTYSNQPQHF
TGTGCCTGGAGTAGGGCGGGAACCTATAGCAATCAGCCCCAGCATTTT
>-|TRBV6-5|TRBJ2-7|TRBD1
CASWESGTGGYEQYF
TGTGCCAGCTGGGAATCAGGGACAGGGGGGTACGAGCAGTACTTC
>-|TRBV3-1/TRBV3-2|TRBJ1-2|TRBD1
CASSLRDRAYGYTF
TGTGCCAGCAGCCTCCGGGACAGGGCCTATGGCTACACCTTC
>-|TRBV4-1|TRBJ1-2|-
CASSAHPYGAATDGYTF
TGCGCCAGCAGCGCGCATCCGTATGGGGCGGCTACGGATGGCTACACCTTC
>-|TRBV29-1|TRBJ1-1|-
CSVDRAMNTEAFF
TGCAGCGTTGACCGGGCCATGAACACTGAAGCTTTCTTT
>-|TRBV19|TRBJ2-5|TRBD1
CATLGQGEETQYF
TGTGCCACCCTAGGACAGGGGGAAGAGACCCAGTACTTC
>-|TRBV7-6|TRBJ1-5|-
CASSPKSTTEVDQPQHF
TGTGCCAGCAGCCCGAAGAGTACGACAGAAGTAGACCAGCCCCAGCATTTT
>-|TRBV29-1|TRBJ2-7|TRBD1
CSVDRQGRRNEQYF
TGCAGCGTTGATCGACAGGGGAGAAGGAACGAGCAGTACTTC
>-|TRBV6-6|TRBJ2-3|-
CASSLTLTRDTDTQYF
TGTGCCAGCAGCCTTACTTTGACTAGGGACACAGATACGCAGTATTTT
>few|TRBV7-3|TRBJ2-7|-
CASSLGREQYF
TGTGCCAGCAGCTTAGGTCGCGAGCAGTACTTC
>-|TRBV5-1|TRBJ1-5|-
CASRTGPNHQPQHF
TGCGCCAGCAGGACGGGACCCAACCATCAGCCCCAGCATTTT
>-|TRBV18|TRBJ1-5|TRBD1
CASSPTGYSNQPQHF
TGTGCCAGCTCACCGACAGGGTATAGCAATCAGCCCCAGCATTTT
>-|TRBV24-1|TRBJ2-7|-
CATSLAQNGYEQYF
TGTGCCACCAGTTTGGCCCAGAACGGCTACGAGCAGTACTTC
>-|TRBV27|TRBJ2-7|TRBD2
CASTRLAGGRYEQYF
TGTGCCAGCACCAGACTAGCGGGAGGGCGGTACGAGCAGTACTTC
>-|TRBV5-4|TRBJ2-5|-
CASSQLNREETQYF
TGTGCCAGCAGCCAGCTCAATAGGGAAGAGACCCAGTACTTC
>-|TRBV4-2|TRBJ2-7|TRBD1
CASSQRQGAYEQYF
TGTGCCAGCAGCCAACGTCAGGGGGCCTACGAGCAGTACTTC
>-|TRBV30|TRBJ2-7|-
CAWSPGIPEQYF
TGTGCCTGGAGTCCAGGTATCCCCGAGCAGTACTTC
>-|TRBV5-6|TRBJ2-3|-
CASSLERGVADTQYF
TGTGCCAGCAGCTTGGAAAGGGGGGTGGCAGATACGCAGTATTTT
>-|TRBV18|TRBJ2-2|-
CASSPSIRDTGELFF
TGTGCCAGCTCACCCAGTATTCGGGACACCGGGGAGCTGTTTTTT
>-|TRBV27|TRBJ1-6|-
CASSLPSGGDNSPLHF
TGTGCCAGCAGTTTACCCTCAGGTGGGGATAATTCACCCCTCCACTTT
>few|TRBV7-8|TRBJ1-2|-
CASSLVAGTNYGYTF
TGTGCCAGCAGCTTAGTGGCGGGAACTAACTATGGCTACACCTTC
>many|TRBV10-1|TRBJ2-1|-
CASSEAQGYSYNEQFF
TGCGCCAGCAGTGAGGCACAGGGATACTCCTACAATGAGCAGTTCTTC
>-|TRBV6-5|TRBJ2-7|TRBD1
CASTPGQGAGEQYF
TGTGCCAGCACGCCCGGACAGGGGGCCGGCGAGCAGTACTTC
>-|TRBV6-2/TRBV6-3|TRBJ2-1|TRBD1
CASSSVQGRNEQFF
TGTGCCAGCAGTTCGGTACAGGGGCGTAATGAGCAGTTCTTC